Each of the 9 T cell receptor beta chains below was sequenced from the same sample in a study of PD-L1 blockade in urothelial cancer. Clones were sequenced by immunoSEQ multiplex PCR, and TCRdb holds only the in-frame ones, with some missing. The table lists over 65,000 clones, 85% to 90% of them singletons. This sample's time point: pretreatment peripheral blood. The sample in question was PBMCs, obtained around atezolizumab (anti-PD-L1) treatment. The origin of the receptors is a man between 70 and 80 years old with urothelial cancer.

The chain is built from TRBV6-1 and TRBJ2-5; perhaps TRBD1 as D (6 bases). From germline, CDR1 is MNHNS and CDR2 SASEGT. Trimming took 4 bases from V and 7 from J, leaving 19 bases between them. The CDR3 sequence is 15 residues long. Here the CDR3 DNA reads TGTGCCAGCAGTGGAGGACAGAACCGCCGCGGGACCCAGTACTTC. This sequence encodes CASSGGQNRRGTQYF.

The CDR3 DNA reads TGCGCCAGCAGCGTTGTCGGAAGCGGGAGCTACGAGCAGTACTTC. Residues: CASSVVGSGSYEQYF. V is TRBV5-1 and J is TRBJ2-7; 8 nucleotides align to TRBD2. V shed 4 bases, J shed 3 bases, and the junction held 9 bases outside the gene matches. Germline CDR1 reads SGHRS; CDR2 reads YFSETQ. The CDR3 covers 15 residues.

The CDR3 spells CASSPRRGLETQYF. In DNA, the CDR3 is TGTGCCAGTAGTCCCCGGCGAGGGCTAGAGACCCAGTACTTC. The genes are TRBV19 and TRBJ2-5; a possible D gene is TRBD2 (5 bases). The V and J ends lost 5 bases and 4 bases respectively, with 14 bases between them. From germline, CDR1 is LNHDA and CDR2 SQIVND (reference sequence). CDR3 length: 14 residues.

This clone showed up just once. CDR3: CASSRLGPDTQYF. The CDR3, as DNA: TGCGCCAGCAGCCGGCTGGGGCCGGATACGCAGTATTTT. The chain carries TRBV4-1 and TRBJ2-3, with a weak D call TRBD1 (5 bases). Germline V gene data show CDR1 as MGHRA and CDR2 as YSYEKL. The CDR3 length is 13 residues. Trimming took 4 bases from V and 6 from J, leaving 11 bases between them.

The rearrangement links TRBV5-1 to TRBJ1-2; tentative D call: TRBD1 (5 bases). V lost 5 bases to trimming and J lost 5 bases, with 13 bases between them. Per the germline V gene, CDR1 is SGHRS and CDR2 is YFSETQ. The CDR3 runs to 13 residues. The CDR3 DNA follows: TGCGCCAGCAGACCGTCGACAGTTTATGGCTACACCTTC. Its translation is CASRPSTVYGYTF.

V gene TRBV11-2 combines with J gene TRBJ1-2; D may be TRBD1 (6 bases). Germline V CDR1 and CDR2: SGHAT, FQNNGV. V was cut by 0 bases and J by 8 bases, with 19 bases left in between. This CDR3 contains 16 residues. The CDR3 region has the DNA TGTGCCAGCAGCTTAGAACCAGGACAGACCATGGGAGGCTACACCTTC. Translating gives CASSLEPGQTMGGYTF.

This clone was seen only once. The V and J genes are TRBV5-1 and TRBJ2-3, with a weak D call TRBD1 (5 bases). The CDR3 totals 15 residues. Trimming cost V 2 bases and J 3 bases, with 13 bases left between them. Germline CDR1 reads SGHRS; CDR2 reads YFSETQ. CDR3 sequence reads: CASSLNYGATDTQYF. The CDR3 nucleotides read TGCGCCAGCAGCTTAAATTATGGGGCAACAGATACGCAGTATTTT.

The chain employs TRBV6-5 and TRBJ2-7, with 9 bases aligning to TRBD2. CDR1 and CDR2 (germline): MNHEY, SVGAGI. The CDR3 is 15 amino acids. After removal of 4 bases from V and 3 bases from J, the junction contained 7 bases not matched to a gene. The CDR3 reads CASSLTSGGYYEQYF. In nucleotides, the CDR3 is TGTGCCAGCAGTTTGACTAGCGGAGGATACTACGAGCAGTACTTC.

The chain has TRBV5-1 and TRBJ2-3, with TRBD1 identical over 7 bases. Germline V gene lookup returns CDR1 SGHRS and CDR2 YFSETQ. V was pared by 4 bases and J by 2 bases, with 10 bases of the junction left unmatched. CDR3 length: 16 amino acids. The CDR3 sequence: CASSAHGTASTDTQYF. CDR3 bases: TGCGCCAGCAGCGCTCACGGGACAGCCTCCACAGATACGCAGTATTTT.